Detailed here is one TCR beta chain. This clone was detected only once. Its antigen remains unidentified. No per-base quality is available; no much larger clone lies one base away. The sample is drawn from a study of T cell responses to AZD1222 COVID-19 vaccine (dated by TCRdb to the early 2020s). Looking at the study overall: TCR sequencing covered 230 to 250 trial participants: 200 to 210 given two doses of AZD1222 and approximately 26 given two doses of MenACWY control vaccine. Enrollment into the trials was organized by age into subgroups of 18-55, 56-69 and 70-plus years, and those subgroups contained approximately 160, 26 and 62 TCR-sequenced participants, respectively. What the study reported, not specific to this receptor: CD4 TCRs associated with the vaccine covered the entire spike protein, and the dominant responses were in regions 160-218 and 743-854. Nearly half of unique spike-specific TCRs reportedly recognized epitopes outside regions mutated in the B.1.351 and B.1.1.7 variants. Spike-specific TCR breadth and depth rose significantly after two AZD1222 doses compared with day 0 and with MenACWY recipients. Because no samples from the day 14 peak response were available, repertoires could be characterized only after the peak T cell response. Conclusions about previously exposed vaccinees are limited, since just five to seven AZD1222 recipients were seropositive for SARS-CoV-2 at baseline. Participants were mostly white British and included more females than males, and it was suggested by the authors that clonal diversity may have been underestimated. In the small 56-69-year group, the increase in depth fell short of significance, most likely because of low power.

The intended sense of this specimen's time point label: about 28 days (+/-7) after the second vaccine dose. AZD1222 recipients with second doses at about 4 weeks or about 12 weeks were pooled, because spike-specific TCR depth and breadth did not differ between schedules. The vaccinee samples were drawn from two UK trials, COV001 and COV002, one of which was a single-blind randomized controlled phase 2/3 trial testing AZD1222 (ChAdOx1 nCoV-19) in healthy adults. For TCRbeta chain sequencing, PBMC samples from trial participants were taken at day 0 and at day 28 after the second dose. CDR1 and CDR2, per the germline V gene, are SNHLY and FYNNEI. V ends up 6 bases short and J 4 bases short, with an unmatched junction base count of 10. The CDR3 starts with the cysteine, ends with the phenylalanine, and has 15 residues. The entry retains the CDR3 DNA only, 45 bases that are in frame from base 1. The CDR3 regions of human TCRbeta chains were analyzed by immunosequencing. Turning to the authors' computational methods: TCRs in the repertoires were matched against a reference library of SARS-CoV-2-specific TCRs that had been generated with the MIRA antigen-specificity platform. Breadth was defined as the fraction of unique TCRs that were SARS-CoV-2-associated. Depth was defined as the fraction of total T cells that were SARS-CoV-2-associated. Each spike-specific TCR was assigned to its reactive spike region and to a CD4 or CD8 class using the MIRA data. Log10-transformed breadth and depth values were compared by one-way ANOVA with Sidak's multiple comparisons tests. In TCRdb, the immuneACCESS table is reduced to in-frame sequences with V and J assigned. These tables do not hold every clone; where another copy was compared, an unresolved V gene accounts for under half, and the others remain unexplained. That table supplies the V and J calls and clone size; D and trimming were determined from the DNA. In all, the sample holds over 120,000 clones, and over 85% of those were seen once. The top ten constitute under 2% of the sample.

This chain is built from TRBV2 and TRBJ1-1, with 8 central nucleotides matching TRBD1. Sample: peripheral blood, taken 28 days after the second AZD1222 dose. The sequence came from an adult who received the AZD1222 COVID-19 vaccine. At the DNA level, the sequence is TGTGCCAGCAGGGTCGCTACAGGGGGAGGCACTGAAGCTTTCTTT. Its protein is CASRVATGGGTEAFF.